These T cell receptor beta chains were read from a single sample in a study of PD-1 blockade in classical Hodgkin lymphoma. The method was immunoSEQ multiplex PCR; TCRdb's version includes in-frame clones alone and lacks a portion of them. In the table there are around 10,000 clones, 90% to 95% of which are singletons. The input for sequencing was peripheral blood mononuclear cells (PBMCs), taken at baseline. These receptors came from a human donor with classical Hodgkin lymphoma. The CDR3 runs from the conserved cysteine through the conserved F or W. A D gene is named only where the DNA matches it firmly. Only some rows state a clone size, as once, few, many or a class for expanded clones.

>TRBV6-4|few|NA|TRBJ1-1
TGTGCCAGCAGTGAAGGATTTAACACTGAAGCTTTCTTT
CASSEGFNTEAFF
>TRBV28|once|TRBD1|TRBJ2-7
TGTGCCAGCAGACGACCGGGACAGGCAAGTTACGAGCAGTACTTC
CASRRPGQASYEQYF
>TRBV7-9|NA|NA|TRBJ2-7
TGTGCCAGCAGCTTTGACACCGAGCAGTACTTC
CASSFDTEQYF
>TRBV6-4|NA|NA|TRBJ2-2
TGTGCCAGCAGTACGGGGACTGGAACCGGGGAGCTGTTTTTT
CASSTGTGTGELFF
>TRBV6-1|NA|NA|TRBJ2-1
TGTGCCAGCAGTGAAGGAAAGGTTTGGCTCCAGCAGTTCTTC
CASSEGKVWLQQFF
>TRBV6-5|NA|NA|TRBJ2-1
TGTGCCAGCAGTTATTGGCGGGATTATTACAATGAGCAGTTCTTC
CASSYWRDYYNEQFF
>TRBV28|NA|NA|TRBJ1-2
TGTGCCAGCACCACCGTGGCGGGGCCCTATGGCTACACCTTC
CASTTVAGPYGYTF
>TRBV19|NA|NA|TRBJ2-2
TGTGCCACACAGATGACAGGCATGAACACCGGGGAGCTGTTTTTT
CATQMTGMNTGELFF
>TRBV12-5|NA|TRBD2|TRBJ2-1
TGTGCTAGTGGTTTGATTACGGGACTAGCGACCTACAATGAGCAGTTCTTC
CASGLITGLATYNEQFF
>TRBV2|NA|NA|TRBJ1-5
TGTGCCAGCAGTGGGGTGGGGTTCCAGCCCCAGCATTTT
CASSGVGFQPQHF
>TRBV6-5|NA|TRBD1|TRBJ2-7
TGTGCCAGCAGTTACGGCCGGGACAGCTTCTACGAGCAGTACTTC
CASSYGRDSFYEQYF
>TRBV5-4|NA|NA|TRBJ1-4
TGTGCCAGCAGCCTGAGTATAGGATTTCGGGGGTCGACTAATGAAAAACTGTTTTTT
CASSLSIGFRGSTNEKLFF
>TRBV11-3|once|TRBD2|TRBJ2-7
TGTGCCAGCAGTTTAGCGGGAGGCGACGAGCAGTACTTC
CASSLAGGDEQYF
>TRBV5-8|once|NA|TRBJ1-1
TGTGCCAGCAGCCTTCCGGGGAACACTGAAGCTTTCTTT
CASSLPGNTEAFF
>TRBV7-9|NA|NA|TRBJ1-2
TGTGCCAGCAGCATCCTGACAACCGGAACGCATGGCTACACCTTC
CASSILTTGTHGYTF
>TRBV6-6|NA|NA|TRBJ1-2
TGTGCCAGTGGGCCATACTATGGCTACACCTTC
CASGPYYGYTF
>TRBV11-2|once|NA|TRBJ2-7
TGTGCCAGCAGCGTCCAGAGACAGAGGTCCTACGAGCAGTACTTC
CASSVQRQRSYEQYF
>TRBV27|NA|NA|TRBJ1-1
TGTGCCAGCAGTCTACACGGGGCGAACACTGAAGCTTTCTTT
CASSLHGANTEAFF
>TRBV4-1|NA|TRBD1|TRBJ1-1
TGCGCCAGCAGCCGGCCGGGTGACAGGGGGCGGAACACTGAAGCTTTCTTT
CASSRPGDRGRNTEAFF
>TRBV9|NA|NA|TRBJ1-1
TGTGCCAGCAGCGTAGTAATAGGGGGATCTGAAGCTTTCTTT
CASSVVIGGSEAFF
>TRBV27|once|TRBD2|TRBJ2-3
TGTGCCACCCTCTTTAGCGGGAGGGCCGTTGGTACGCAGTATTTT
CATLFSGRAVGTQYF
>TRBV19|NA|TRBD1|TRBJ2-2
TGTGCCAGTAGTATCTTTGGACAGGTCCCCGGGGAGCTGTTTTTT
CASSIFGQVPGELFF
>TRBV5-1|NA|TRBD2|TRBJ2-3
TGCGCCAGCAGCACGGGACTAGCGGGGAGCACAGATACGCAGTATTTT
CASSTGLAGSTDTQYF
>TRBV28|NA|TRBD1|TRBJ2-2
TGTGCCAGCAGTTTAGGGACAGCGAACACCGGGGAGCTGTTTTTT
CASSLGTANTGELFF
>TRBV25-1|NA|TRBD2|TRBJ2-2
TGTGCCAGCAGTGGCGTCGGGGCGACTAGCGTGAACACCGGGGAGCTGTTTTTT
CASSGVGATSVNTGELFF
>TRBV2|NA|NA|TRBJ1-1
TGTGCCAGCACGTTGAACACTGAAGCTTTCTTT
CASTLNTEAFF
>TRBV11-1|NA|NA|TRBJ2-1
TGTGTCAGCAGTCCCGACTACAATGAGCAGTTCTTC
CVSSPDYNEQFF
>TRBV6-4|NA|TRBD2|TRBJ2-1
TGTGCCAGCAGTGGGACTAGCGTTTCAAATGAGCAGTTCTTC
CASSGTSVSNEQFF
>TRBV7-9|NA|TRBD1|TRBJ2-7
TGTGCCAGCAGCGTAGGGGGCAGGGGCTACGAGCAGTACTTC
CASSVGGRGYEQYF
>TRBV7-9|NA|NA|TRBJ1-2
TGTGCCAGCAGCTTAGGAGACAGGCCCAGTGGCTACACCTTC
CASSLGDRPSGYTF
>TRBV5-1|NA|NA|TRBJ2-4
TGCGCCAGCAGCTTGATCTCAGCCCCAGCCAAAAACATTCAGTACTTC
CASSLISAPAKNIQYF
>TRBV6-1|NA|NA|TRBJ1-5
TGTGCCAGCGTGGGCAGGGAGGGGAGCAATCAGCCCCAGCATTTT
CASVGREGSNQPQHF
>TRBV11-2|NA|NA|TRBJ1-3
TGTGCCAGCAGCAAAGGGCAAGCAGGGGCTAGAGGAAACACCATATATTTT
CASSKGQAGARGNTIYF
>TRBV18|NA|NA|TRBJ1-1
TGTGCCAGCTCACCAGGGGTAGCGCGCACTGAAGCTTTCTTT
CASSPGVARTEAFF
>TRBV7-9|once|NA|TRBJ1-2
TGTGCCAGCAGGGCTCCAGGGATCGATGGCTACACCTTC
CASRAPGIDGYTF
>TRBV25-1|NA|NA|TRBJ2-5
TGTGCCAGCAGTGAACTCGGGGCTCCTGCACGTTCGGAGACCCAGTACTTC
CASSELGAPARSETQYF
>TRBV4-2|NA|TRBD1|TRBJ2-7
TGTGCCAGCAGCGAACCAGGACAGGGGCTCAGCGAGCAGTACTTC
CASSEPGQGLSEQYF
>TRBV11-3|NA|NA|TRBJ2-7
TGTGCCAGCAGCTCATGGACAGCAGGGGCCCGGGAGCAGTACTTC
CASSSWTAGAREQYF
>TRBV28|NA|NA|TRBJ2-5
TGTGCCAGCAGTTCCCCGCCAGGGCGCCAGGTGACCCAGTACTTC
CASSSPPGRQVTQYF
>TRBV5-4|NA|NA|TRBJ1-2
TGTGCCAGCAGCTTGTCTGGGAGGGATGGCTACACCTTC
CASSLSGRDGYTF
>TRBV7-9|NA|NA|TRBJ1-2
TGTGCCAGCAGCCTTGGCAGAGAGGCCCAATTCTTCTATGGCTACACCTTC
CASSLGREAQFFYGYTF
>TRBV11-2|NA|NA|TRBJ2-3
TGTGCCAGCAGCCTCGTCAAAAGCTGGGATACGCAGTATTTT
CASSLVKSWDTQYF
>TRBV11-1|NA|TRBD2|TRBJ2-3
TGTGCCAGCAGAAGACTAGCGGGAGGGCCCTTTGGCACAGATACGCAGTATTTT
CASRRLAGGPFGTDTQYF
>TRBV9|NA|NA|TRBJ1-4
TGTGCCAGTAGCCGGAAGGGAGATGAAAAACTGTTTTTT
CASSRKGDEKLFF
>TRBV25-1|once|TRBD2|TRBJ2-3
TGTGCCAGCAGTGAACTTTATAGCGGGAGGGCCCGGGATACGCAGTATTTT
CASSELYSGRARDTQYF
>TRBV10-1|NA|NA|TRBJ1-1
TGCGCCAGCAGTAGGGACCTGTACTCGAACACTGAAGCTTTCTTT
CASSRDLYSNTEAFF
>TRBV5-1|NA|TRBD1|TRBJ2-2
TGCGCCAGCAGCTTGGGAGACAGGGACACCGGGGAGCTGTTTTTT
CASSLGDRDTGELFF
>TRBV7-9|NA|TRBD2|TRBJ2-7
TGTGCCAGCAGCGGGTGGACTAGTACCGAGCAGTACTTC
CASSGWTSTEQYF
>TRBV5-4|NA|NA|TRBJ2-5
TGTGCCAGCAGCTTAGCACAGAATCAAGAGACCCAGTACTTC
CASSLAQNQETQYF
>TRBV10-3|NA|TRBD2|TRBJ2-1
TGTGCCATCAAGGGCGGGAGGGCCAATGAGCAGTTCTTC
CAIKGGRANEQFF
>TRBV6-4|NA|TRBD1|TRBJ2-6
TGTGCCAGCAGTGAGGGACAGGGGGCTGGGGCCAACGTCCTGACTTTC
CASSEGQGAGANVLTF
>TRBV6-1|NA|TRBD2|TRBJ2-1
TGTGCCAGCATCATAGCGGGAGGTAGTGAGCAGTTCTTC
CASIIAGGSEQFF
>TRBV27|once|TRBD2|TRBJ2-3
TGTGCCAGCAGTTTTCTAGCGGCTGGGGGTGATACGCAGTATTTT
CASSFLAAGGDTQYF
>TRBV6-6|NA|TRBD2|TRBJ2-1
TGTGCCAGCAGTCTAAGCGGGAACTACAATGAGCAGTTCTTC
CASSLSGNYNEQFF
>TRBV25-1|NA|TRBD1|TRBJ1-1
TGTGCCAGCAGTCCGGACAGGGTTAGGGCTGAAGCTTTCTTT
CASSPDRVRAEAFF
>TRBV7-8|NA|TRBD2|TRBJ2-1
TGTGCCAGCAGTTCTGCGACTAGCGGGAGATTCACCTCCTACAATGAGCAGTTCTTC
CASSSATSGRFTSYNEQFF
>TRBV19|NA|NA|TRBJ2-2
TGTGCCAGCATTGGGACTTGGCATAACACCGGGGAGCTGTTTTTT
CASIGTWHNTGELFF
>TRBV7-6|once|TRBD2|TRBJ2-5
TGTGCCAGCAGCTCCAGGGGATGGGGGACTAGCGGGTCCTCGTCGGTGTACTTC
CASSSRGWGTSGSSSVYF
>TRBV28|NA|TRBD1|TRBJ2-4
TGTGCCAGCAAGGAATCGGGACAGCGAAACATTCAGTACTTC
CASKESGQRNIQYF